The subject of this entry is one T cell receptor beta chain. These data belong to a study of identical twins. TCRdb independently ran MiXCR on the 5' RACE reads; one entry per CDR3 protein. The table has around 570,000 distinct CDR3 sequences, approximately 9.6% seen once. This CDR3 has 14 amino acids. J gave up 4 bases and V 10 bases, and 10 bases lay outside the gene matches. Germline-derived CDR1 and CDR2 are ENHRY and SYGVKD. This sample also belongs to another study, concerning yellow fever vaccine responses in identical twins.

This chain links TRBV10-3 with TRBJ1-1, with 9 bases that match TRBD1. This TCR was recovered from a woman under 30 in good health. The sequenced material came from PBMCs. The CDR3 DNA follows: TGTGCCAGCGCGGGACAGGGAGGCGGCACTGAAGCTTTCTTT. Residues: CASAGQGGGTEAFF.